The clone carrying this T cell receptor beta chain was picked up a small number of times. As yet, its antigen is unknown. This sample was included in a study of CD8 T cells in ankylosing spondylitis. The study's findings and limits: In peripheral blood, disease-linked CD8+ clones occurred at relatively low frequencies. Reactive arthritis synovial fluid and blood were previously reported to contain some motif variants. Clones tied to disease were said to be significantly enriched in matched ankylosing spondylitis synovial fluid. Within ankylosing spondylitis blood, a TCR beta motif made up of several highly homologous variants appeared to be characteristic.

Trimming left V 5 bases short and J 6 bases short, with 8 bases between. The CDR3 length is 11 residues. Germline CDR1 and CDR2: MDHEN and SYDVKM. One entry per CDR3 protein results from TCRdb running MiXCR on the 5' RACE reads. The sample records a few hundred thousand distinct CDR3 sequences, about a fifth being singletons. The clonotype originates from a female donor with ankylosing spondylitis or in good health (not recorded which). The chain joins TRBV28 to TRBJ2-7; D is ambiguous. The sample taken for sequencing was blood, either unsorted or a sorted T cell fraction (not recorded which). The CDR3 spells CASSGSREQYF. The CDR3 nucleotides are TGTGCCAGCAGTGGGTCTCGCGAGCAGTACTTC.